This is a list of T cell receptor beta chains from one sample in a study of monozygotic twins with inflammatory bowel disease. TCRdb re-called the 5' RACE reads and gives one entry per CDR3 protein, without DNA. This table lists about 300,000 distinct CDR3 sequences. The sequencing sample was made of blood. These receptors all stem from a human donor with ulcerative colitis or Crohn's disease, or a healthy co-twin of an affected twin (not recorded which). The CDR3 runs from the conserved cysteine through the conserved F or W.

v_gene,j_gene,CDR3aa
TRBV20-1,TRBJ2-7,CSAPNRGRADEQYF
TRBV29-1,TRBJ2-7,CSVVRDRGYEQYF
TRBV15,TRBJ2-5,CATSRSRDRAETQYF
TRBV7-9,TRBJ1-2,CASSWGTGGIYTF
TRBV20-1,TRBJ1-5,CIRRRRLASEQPQHF
TRBV6-5,TRBJ1-4,CAGSLHPIRNEKLFF
TRBV10-3,TRBJ2-7,CAMDRTGPNEQYF
TRBV7-3,TRBJ2-2,CASSPNWAHTGELFF
TRBV11-1,TRBJ2-2,CASSLEGSFTANTGELFF
TRBV14,TRBJ1-6,CASSQGTANSPLHF
TRBV6-2/TRBV6-3,TRBJ1-5,CASSYSLGKGGQPQHF
TRBV23-1,TRBJ2-1,CASSQWGLTGGSYNEQFF
TRBV7-6,TRBJ2-7,CASSRLGAETSPSQEQYF
TRBV20-1,TRBJ2-4,CSATQPRDSKNIQYF
TRBV28,TRBJ2-7,CASSLSWGRQGSHEQYF
TRBV7-2,TRBJ2-5,CASSLIRGQETQYF
TRBV5-1,TRBJ2-7,CASSLLGTGGATSGYEQYF
TRBV5-1,TRBJ1-5,CASSLDSDNQPQHF
TRBV12-3/TRBV12-4,TRBJ2-5,CASNQGYQETQYF
TRBV19,TRBJ2-2,CASSISANTGELFF
TRBV7-9,TRBJ2-2,CASSLTANTGELFF
TRBV25-1,TRBJ1-6,CATPPLRVYNSPLHF
TRBV7-2,TRBJ1-6,CASSLDRQGNSPLHF
TRBV7-9,TRBJ1-4,CASSPPGTRRNEKLFF
TRBV2,TRBJ2-3,CASHLGLATSQYF
TRBV20-1,TRBJ2-5,CSAPGAFQETQYF
TRBV7-2,TRBJ1-2,CASSLEIKNGYTF
TRBV9,TRBJ2-1,CASSVGTQVTGVINEQFF
TRBV6-2/TRBV6-3,TRBJ2-1,CASMRGNNEQFF
TRBV28,TRBJ2-7,CASSPPGGLAVYEQYF
TRBV10-3,TRBJ2-1,CAISDVGVFYNEQFF
TRBV5-1,TRBJ2-7,CASRGTGRNYEQYF
TRBV24-1,TRBJ2-3,CATAGTGSTDTQYF
TRBV28,TRBJ2-5,CASSFRLGTATQETQYF
TRBV12-3/TRBV12-4,TRBJ1-1,CAINRQGSTEAFF
TRBV28,TRBJ2-5,CASSLYMSVSQYF
TRBV7-9,TRBJ1-5,CASSLTDQPQHF
TRBV5-7,TRBJ2-6,CASSSLPGQGGAGANVLTF
TRBV28,TRBJ1-1,CASSAGDSIKNTEAFF
TRBV4-3,TRBJ2-4,CASSQVYDSKNIQYF
TRBV21-1,TRBJ2-3,CASSTPTGGGTDTQYF
TRBV24-1,TRBJ1-4,CATSDSRGRGQELFF
TRBV6-2/TRBV6-3,TRBJ1-1,CASTYGGVRTEAFF
TRBV12-3/TRBV12-4,TRBJ2-7,CASSRGRVYNEQYF
TRBV20-1,TRBJ2-1,CSASGRRSYNEQFF
TRBV27,TRBJ1-5,CASSLYMGQPQHF